This T cell receptor (beta chain) derives from a study of cytomegalovirus exposure and HLA in healthy donors. This CDR3 is built from 15 residues. Trimming took off 3 bases at V and 1 base at J, with 10 bases between the two ends. Germline CDR1 and CDR2: LNHDA and SQIVND (reference sequence). The study, taken as a whole, reports: An ancestry cluster, one associated with Asian ancestry, reportedly showed fewer N-insertions than the approximately 700-donor mean in a later analysis. In a later analysis, parvovirus B19, influenza, CMV and Epstein-Barr virus appeared linked to several top co-occurrence clusters. There were some public TCRs occurring in many donors, but most TCR sequences were rare.

PCR was performed using 60 Vbeta and 13 Jbeta primers. TCRdb's table, derived via immunoSEQ multiplex PCR, lists solely in-frame clones and lacks some. The table shows roughly 100,000 clones, with 76% occurring only once. In regard to this clone: The antigen remains undetermined.

Healthy bone marrow donors made up the donor group. Sequencing was carried out using PBMCs. The V call is TRBV19, the J call TRBJ1-5; possible D gene TRBD1, 5 bases. This TCR came from a man aged 40-50 years in good health and CMV-seropositive. Written as DNA, the CDR3 is TGTGCCAGTAGTATTGGCCAGGGAAGCAATCAGCCCCAGCATTTT. Protein: CASSIGQGSNQPQHF.